This note documents a single T cell receptor beta chain sequence. The repertoire was sequenced with immunoSEQ multiplex PCR; TCRdb's copy has only in-frame clones and lacks some. The data show about 61,000 clones, roughly 90% seen once. The data originate from a study of control samples from healthy donors and cancer patients. The germline V and J ends were trimmed by 2 bases and 5 bases, with 16 bases remaining between them. This CDR3 is 16 amino acids long. From germline, CDR1 is SGHRS and CDR2 YFSETQ. The sequenced sample was PBMCs. The clonotype was recovered from a man in his 60s with colorectal cancer. This rearrangement joins TRBV5-1 to TRBJ1-4, with D uncertain. CDR3 in amino acids: CASSFGFVGGNEKLFF. CDR3 bases: TGCGCCAGCAGCTTTGGGTTTGTCGGCGGAAATGAAAAACTGTTTTTT.